The rows below give T cell receptor beta chains drawn from one sample of a study of CD8 T cells in Susac syndrome. TCRdb recomputed calls from the immunoSEQ multiplex PCR reads with MiXCR, one row per CDR3 protein. In the table there are 200,000 to 250,000 distinct CDR3 sequences, about 95% of which are singletons. Sequences were obtained from CD4+ T cells from PBMCs. All receptors come from a human donor with Susac syndrome. Both conserved end residues are part of each CDR3. A D gene is named only where the DNA matches it firmly. Not every row has a clone size; where given, it reads once, few, many or a size class.

size	V	J	D	CDR3	DNA
.	TRBV7-9	TRBJ2-2	.	CASSPRQDSNTGELFF	TGTGCCAGCAGCCCTAGACAGGACTCGAACACCGGGGAGCTGTTTTTT
once	TRBV5-1	TRBJ2-3	.	CASSLQTGGVSTDTQYF	TGCGCCAGCAGCTTACAGACAGGCGGGGTCTCCACAGATACGCAGTATTTT
.	TRBV7-2	TRBJ2-7	TRBD1	CASSSGTGGEQYF	TGTGCCAGCAGCTCCGGGACAGGGGGTGAGCAGTACTTC
.	TRBV9	TRBJ2-7	.	CASSPNGVISYEQYF	TGTGCCAGCAGTCCTAACGGGGTGATCTCCTACGAGCAGTACTTC
.	TRBV5-1	TRBJ1-5	TRBD1	CASSLETGWNQPQHF	TGCGCCAGCAGCTTGGAGACAGGGTGGAATCAGCCCCAGCATTTT
.	TRBV5-1	TRBJ1-1	.	CASGTGEGTNTEAFF	TGCGCCAGCGGAACGGGGGAAGGAACGAACACTGAAGCTTTCTTT
.	TRBV7-2	TRBJ1-6	.	CASSLWEPNSPLHF	TGTGCCAGCAGCTTATGGGAGCCTAATTCACCCCTCCACTTT
.	TRBV11-3	TRBJ2-4	.	CASSLSPGDIQYF	TGTGCCAGCAGCTTATCGCCCGGGGACATTCAGTACTTC
.	TRBV12-3/TRBV12-4	TRBJ1-2	.	CASSLDGAGYGYTF	TGTGCCAGCAGTTTAGACGGGGCAGGCTATGGCTACACCTTC
once	TRBV9	TRBJ1-6	TRBD1	CASSARQGADNSPLHF	TGTGCCAGCAGCGCGAGACAGGGGGCAGATAATTCACCCCTCCACTTT
.	TRBV6-2/TRBV6-3	TRBJ1-1	.	CASSSARGIAEAFF	TGTGCCAGCAGTTCAGCTCGGGGGATCGCTGAAGCTTTCTTT
few	TRBV7-9	TRBJ2-1	TRBD1	CASSSDRGSYNEQFF	TGTGCCAGCAGCTCCGACAGGGGTTCCTACAATGAGCAGTTCTTC
.	TRBV27	TRBJ2-3	.	CASSSWVATDTQYF	TGTGCCAGCAGTTCGTGGGTAGCGACAGATACGCAGTATTTT
.	TRBV30	TRBJ2-7	.	CAWSVAGGDYEQYF	TGTGCCTGGAGTGTGGCAGGCGGAGACTACGAGCAGTACTTC
.	TRBV10-1	TRBJ2-1	.	CASSERLNEQFF	TGCGCCAGCAGTGAAAGGTTGAATGAGCAGTTCTTC
.	TRBV5-1	TRBJ2-2	.	CASSSASRDGELFF	TGCGCCAGCAGTTCTGCCTCCAGGGACGGGGAGCTGTTTTTT
.	TRBV27	TRBJ2-6	.	CASSLAQTSYSGANVLTF	TGTGCCAGCAGTTTAGCCCAGACCTCTTATTCTGGGGCCAACGTCCTGACTTTC
.	TRBV6-1	TRBJ1-5	TRBD1	CASNPQGEQPQHF	TGTGCCAGCAACCCCCAGGGGGAGCAGCCCCAGCATTTT
.	TRBV24-1	TRBJ1-1	.	CATSSASSGTEAFF	TGTGCCACCAGTTCAGCCTCCAGCGGGACTGAAGCTTTCTTT
.	TRBV7-8	TRBJ2-1	TRBD2	CASSLAGRTSGGEQFF	TGTGCCAGCAGCTTAGCCGGAAGGACTAGCGGGGGTGAGCAGTTCTTC
.	TRBV11-3	TRBJ2-5	TRBD1	CASSPNGQGGQTQYF	TGTGCCAGCAGCCCCAACGGACAGGGGGGACAGACCCAGTACTTC
.	TRBV28	TRBJ1-2	.	CASSSMVAYGYTF	TGTGCCAGCAGTTCCATGGTGGCCTATGGCTACACCTTC
.	TRBV28	TRBJ1-5	.	CASILQGYNQPQHF	TGTGCCAGCATCCTTCAGGGGTACAATCAGCCCCAGCATTTT
.	TRBV7-2	TRBJ2-7	TRBD1	CASSPVGTGADEQYF	TGTGCCAGCAGCCCGGTAGGGACAGGGGCGGACGAGCAGTACTTC
.	TRBV30	TRBJ1-3	TRBD1	CAWSQPGQRARNTIYF	TGTGCCTGGAGTCAACCGGGACAGAGAGCCAGGAACACCATATATTTT
.	TRBV5-6	TRBJ2-3	.	CASSPQPSADTQYF	TGTGCCAGCAGCCCCCAGCCTTCGGCGGATACGCAGTATTTT
.	TRBV20-1	TRBJ1-3	.	CSASRMGSGNTIYF	TGCAGTGCTAGTAGGATGGGATCTGGAAACACCATATATTTT
.	TRBV3-1	TRBJ1-6	.	CASSPSTGRGSPLHF	TGTGCCAGCAGCCCGTCTACAGGGAGGGGGTCACCCCTCCACTTT
.	TRBV30	TRBJ1-1	.	CAWSVQGNTEAFF	TGTGCCTGGAGTGTACAGGGCAACACTGAAGCTTTCTTT
once	TRBV7-2	TRBJ2-1	.	CASILVGAYTEQFF	TGTGCCAGCATCTTGGTGGGCGCGTACACTGAGCAGTTCTTC
once	TRBV24-1	TRBJ1-1	.	CATSDSGVGVTEAFF	TGTGCCACCAGTGATTCTGGGGTCGGAGTGACTGAAGCTTTCTTT
.	TRBV30	TRBJ1-1	.	CAWSRENTEAFF	TGTGCCTGGAGTAGAGAGAACACTGAAGCTTTCTTT
.	TRBV6-5	TRBJ2-7	.	CASRVNSPYPYEQYF	TGTGCCAGCAGAGTCAACAGCCCATATCCCTACGAGCAGTACTTC
.	TRBV5-6	TRBJ1-1	.	CASSLAIRVLSRDTEAFF	TGTGCCAGCAGCTTGGCTATCCGGGTCCTCTCTCGGGACACTGAAGCTTTCTTT
.	TRBV11-2	TRBJ1-2	.	CASSLILGGNGYTF	TGTGCCAGCAGCCTCATCTTGGGAGGGAATGGCTACACCTTC
.	TRBV4-1	TRBJ2-7	TRBD2	CASSQDWGREGYEQYF	TGCGCCAGCAGCCAAGATTGGGGGAGGGAGGGCTACGAGCAGTACTTC
.	TRBV27	TRBJ2-7	TRBD1	CASQSTGGESVQYF	TGTGCCAGCCAGTCGACAGGGGGCGAATCGGTGCAGTACTTC
.	TRBV5-1	TRBJ1-5	TRBD1	CASSLESGGFQPQHF	TGCGCCAGCAGCTTGGAGTCAGGGGGCTTTCAGCCCCAGCATTTT
.	TRBV5-1	TRBJ2-7	TRBD1	CASSLSPGQGTYEQYF	TGCGCCAGCAGCTTATCTCCGGGACAGGGCACCTACGAGCAGTACTTC
.	TRBV20-1	TRBJ2-3	.	CSASPRGDTQYF	TGCAGTGCTAGCCCGAGGGGAGATACGCAGTATTTT
.	TRBV6-1	TRBJ2-1	.	CASKGGPGSNEQFF	TGTGCCAGCAAGGGGGGGCCGGGATCCAATGAGCAGTTCTTC
once	TRBV30	TRBJ1-6	.	CAWSVTLNSPLHF	TGTGCCTGGAGTGTTACACTTAATTCACCCCTCCACTTT
.	TRBV20-1	TRBJ2-3	TRBD2	CSASSLAGWYTDTQYF	TGCAGTGCTAGTTCCCTAGCGGGGTGGTACACAGATACGCAGTATTTT
.	TRBV12-3/TRBV12-4	TRBJ1-5	TRBD1	CASSPGTDPYQPQHF	TGTGCCAGCAGTCCCGGGACAGATCCCTATCAGCCCCAGCATTTT
.	TRBV15	TRBJ1-1	.	CATSRFDMIMNTEAFF	TGTGCCACCAGCAGATTTGACATGATCATGAACACTGAAGCTTTCTTT